These 5 T cell receptor beta chains came from one sample sequenced in a study of T cells after yellow fever vaccination. One entry per CDR3 protein, called by TCRdb with MiXCR from the 5' RACE reads. The sample includes about 170,000 distinct CDR3 sequences, approximately 10% of them seen just once. The sequences come from CD8+ T cells sorted from PBMCs, collected 15 days after the yellow fever booster vaccination. Every receptor here comes from a man in his late teens or twenties who received the YFV17D yellow fever vaccine.

This clonotype was recorded once. V gene TRBV12-3 or TRBV12-4 combines with J gene TRBJ2-3; D is perhaps TRBD1 (6 bases). With 1 base removed from V and 0 bases from J, the gap between germline ends came to 8 bases. This CDR3 has 15 amino acids. CDR3 bases: TGTGCCAGCAGTTTAGGAACAGGGAGCACAGATACGCAGTATTTT. Translated: CASSLGTGSTDTQYF.

This clonotype was counted only a few times. The rearrangement uses TRBV7-9 and TRBJ2-1, with TRBD1 identical over 8 bases. This CDR3 is built from 16 residues. V shed 5 bases and J 6 bases; nucleotides not matched to a gene: 12. The germline gives CDR1 SEHNR, CDR2 FQNEAQ (reference sequence). CDR3 in amino acids: CASSPDRVGRGNEQFF. The DNA for the CDR3 is TGTGCCAGCAGCCCGGACAGGGTGGGGCGAGGCAATGAGCAGTTCTTC.

This clonotype was seen a few times. The gene calls are TRBV27 and TRBJ2-3; 12 positions match TRBD2. Per germline, CDR1 MNHEY and CDR2 SMNVEV (reference sequence). V lost 0 bases, J lost 4 bases, and 2 bases stayed unmatched. This CDR3 is built from 16 residues. CDR3 region: CASSLSASGGADTQYF. The CDR3 DNA sequence: TGTGCCAGCAGTTTATCGGCTAGCGGGGGGGCAGATACGCAGTATTTT.

The V and J genes are TRBV27 and TRBJ2-7; tentative D call: TRBD1 (5 bases). V shed 8 bases and J shed 4 bases, with 15 bases lying between them. Germline V lookup: CDR1 MNHEY, CDR2 SMNVEV (reference sequence). The CDR3 totals 13 residues. The CDR3 DNA is TGTGCCAGCGGGCCCGACAGATGGTACGAGCAGTACTTC. Translated: CASGPDRWYEQYF.

This clonotype appeared a few times. The chain couples TRBV4-3 to TRBJ2-7; a weak D match, TRBD1 (6 bases). V lost 1 base to trimming and J lost 2 bases, with 12 bases between them. CDR3 length equals 15 residues. Looked up from germline, CDR1 is LGHNA and CDR2 is YSLEER. The CDR3 reads CASSQAQGSTYEQYF. The CDR3 DNA reads TGCGCCAGCAGCCAAGCACAGGGTAGCACCTACGAGCAGTACTTC.